This T cell receptor beta chain was sequenced for a study of CD8 T cells in ankylosing spondylitis. General study findings and limits: Disease-linked clones bore a CD8+ phenotype and were relatively rare in peripheral blood. Earlier studies detected some motif variants in reactive arthritis synovial fluid and blood. Apparently characteristic of ankylosing spondylitis blood was a TCR beta motif (roughly eight highly homologous variants).

The CDR3 extends over 15 amino acids. V gave up 6 bases and J gave up 0 bases, with 12 bases separating them. Germline assignment: CDR1 SGHTA and CDR2 FQGNSA. Making use of molecular barcodes, quantitative 5'-RACE generated TCR beta libraries. From the 5' RACE reads, TCRdb called clonotypes with MiXCR, one entry per CDR3 protein. The sample has 500,000 to 650,000 distinct CDR3 sequences; approximately 5.3% are singletons. This clonotype was counted once. Its antigen is not known. A much more abundant neighbour one base away suggests this may be a read error. The V and J genes are TRBV7-2 and TRBJ2-1, with D perhaps matching TRBD2 (6 bases). The TCR sequence derives from a male donor with ankylosing spondylitis. Sequenced: blood, either unsorted or a sorted T cell fraction (not recorded which). CDR3 DNA: TGTGCCAGCAGGCCGGACGGGGGCTCCTACAATGAGCAGTTCTTC. Translation gives CASRPDGGSYNEQFF.